Below, 5 T cell receptor beta chains from the same sample are listed, as sequenced in a study of T-cell reconstitution after alpha-beta-depleted transplantation in children. The TCRbeta library was prepared with unique molecular identifiers. TCRdb re-analysed the PCR reads in MiXCR, keeping a single row per CDR3 protein. The repertoire holds over 400,000 distinct CDR3 sequences, 43% seen once, with 27% in the top ten. The sample consisted of PBMCs, taken before TCRalphabeta/CD19-depleted stem cell transplant. The source is a girl aged 2-9 years with aplastic anemia, due to receive a stem cell transplant.

This clonotype was seen repeatedly, ten times or more. V is TRBV20-1 and J is TRBJ1-2; 11 nucleotides line up with TRBD1. The CDR3 spans 15 residues. J was trimmed by 6 bases and V by 1 base; bases with no gene match: 7. Germline assignment: CDR1 DFQATT and CDR2 SNEGSKA (reference sequence). CDR3 in DNA: TGCAGTGCTAGAGTACCTCGGACAGGGGGCCATGGCTACACCTTC. Residues: CSARVPRTGGHGYTF.

The rearrangement links TRBV3-1 to TRBJ2-7, with D perhaps TRBD1 (6 bases). The CDR3 has 15 residues. CDR1 is LGHDT and CDR2 is YNNKEL in the germline V gene (reference sequence). Between the trimmed V and J ends, which lost 4 bases and 0 bases, there was a span of 13 bases. CDR3 sequence (DNA): TGTGCCAGCAGCCCCGGGACATTCCGCTCCTACGAGCAGTACTTC. Protein: CASSPGTFRSYEQYF.

V gene TRBV5-1 combines with J gene TRBJ1-1; D not resolved. V dropped 4 bases and J dropped 1 base, with 11 bases sitting between them. Germline V lookup: CDR1 SGHRS, CDR2 YFSETQ. CDR3 length: 14 residues. The CDR3 DNA reads as TGCGCCAGCAGCCGATACGTGGGGAACACTGAAGCTTTCTTT. Translated, it gives CASSRYVGNTEAFF.

The chain combines TRBV5-5 with TRBJ2-1; 7 bases fit TRBD1. Looked up from germline, CDR1 is SGHKS and CDR2 is YYEKEE (reference sequence). This CDR3 contains 14 residues. Losses at the gene ends were 4 bases for V and 4 bases for J; bases not matched to a gene: 5. The chain's CDR3 is CASSPGTDYNEQFF. For the CDR3, the DNA is TGTGCCAGCAGCCCTGGGACAGATTACAATGAGCAGTTCTTC.

The chain has TRBV5-5 and TRBJ2-2, with a tentative D call TRBD1 (5 bases). There are 15 residues in the CDR3. Germline values: CDR1 SGHKS, CDR2 YYEKEE (reference sequence). Trimming took off 0 bases at V and 5 bases at J, with 11 bases between the two ends. The CDR3 DNA is TGTGCCAGCAGCTTGGGCCCGAAGGGGACCGGGGAGCTGTTTTTT. It encodes CASSLGPKGTGELFF.